The clone carrying this T cell receptor beta chain was seen just once. This specimen includes other DNA sequences encoding the same CDR3. How the authors handled the data: From reference gene primer amplification, estimates of nucleated cell counts were derived. Using immunoSEQ multiplex PCR, the repertoire was profiled, and TCRdb retains in-frame clones only, with some absent. Clone size and V and J calls were adopted from that table, with D and trimming inferred from the DNA. Found here are under 300,000 clones, roughly 81% of them singletons; the top ten hold about 4%. This entry comes from a study of blood T cell repertoires in COVID-19. In the study overall: PBMCs, B-cell-depleted T cells, or T cells provided the cDNA or gDNA that made up the material.

Germline loops: CDR1 MNHEY, CDR2 SVGAGI. The CDR3 is 14 amino acids. With 2 bases removed from V and 0 bases from J, the gap between germline ends came to 7 bases. Specimen: peripheral blood. The chain combines TRBV6-5 with TRBJ1-1; D remains ambiguous. The clonotype was recovered from a man aged 50-60 years with acute or convalescent COVID-19. CDR3: CASSYGGLNTEAFF. The CDR3 DNA reads as TGTGCCAGCAGTTACGGAGGGCTGAACACTGAAGCTTTCTTT.